The T cell receptor (beta chain) described here comes from a study of blood T cell repertoires in COVID-19. Study details: From T cells, B-cell-depleted T cells, or PBMCs came the material, which was cDNA or gDNA.

Profiling relied on immunoSEQ multiplex PCR, and the TCRdb table lists in-frame clones only, not all of them. The repertoire holds almost 300,000 clones, with nearly 90% as singletons. CDR1 and CDR2 from the germline V gene are KGHSH and LQKENI. The CDR3 has 13 amino acids. V was trimmed by 5 bases and J by 8 bases, leaving 15 bases between them. The origin of this receptor is a woman between 25 and 40 years old with COVID-19, enrolled during active disease. The sample taken for sequencing was peripheral blood. This chain joins TRBV18 and TRBJ1-2, with unresolved D. In DNA form, the CDR3 reads TGTGCCAGCTCATCCACTCCCGGAGAGGGCTACACCTTC. The encoded protein is CASSSTPGEGYTF.